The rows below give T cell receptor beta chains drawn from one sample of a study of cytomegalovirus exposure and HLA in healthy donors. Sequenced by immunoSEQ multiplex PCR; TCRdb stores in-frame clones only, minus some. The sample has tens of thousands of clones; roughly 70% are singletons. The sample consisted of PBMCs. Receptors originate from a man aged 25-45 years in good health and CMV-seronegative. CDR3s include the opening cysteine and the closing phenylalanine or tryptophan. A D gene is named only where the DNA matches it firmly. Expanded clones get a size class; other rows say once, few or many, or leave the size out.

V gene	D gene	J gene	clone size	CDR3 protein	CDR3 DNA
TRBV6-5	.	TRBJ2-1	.	CASSYRGTEEAIF	TGTGCCAGCAGTTACCGTGGGACTGAGGAGGCCATCTTC
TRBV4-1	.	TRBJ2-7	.	CASSQVNYLNSGEQYF	TGCGCCAGCAGCCAAGTTAACTATTTGAACTCGGGGGAGCAGTACTTC
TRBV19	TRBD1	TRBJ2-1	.	CASHRQGPYNEQFF	TGTGCCAGTCACCGACAGGGCCCCTACAATGAGCAGTTCTTC
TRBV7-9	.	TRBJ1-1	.	CASSPNEAPEAFF	TGTGCCAGCAGCCCCAACGAGGCCCCTGAAGCTTTCTTT
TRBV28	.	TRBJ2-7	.	CASSSTPGRNEQYF	TGTGCCAGCAGTTCTACCCCAGGGCGGAACGAGCAGTACTTC
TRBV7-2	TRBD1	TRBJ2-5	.	CASSSRTGVETQYF	TGTGCCAGCAGCTCTCGGACAGGGGTTGAGACCCAGTACTTC
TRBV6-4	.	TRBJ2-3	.	CASSDVPSGAADTQYF	TGTGCCAGCAGTGACGTTCCTAGTGGAGCGGCAGATACGCAGTATTTT
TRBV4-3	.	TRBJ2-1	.	CASSPAGARDEQFF	TGCGCCAGCAGCCCTGCAGGGGCCAGGGATGAGCAGTTCTTC
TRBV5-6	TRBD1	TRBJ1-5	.	CASSVRTGGAFNQPQHF	TGTGCCAGCAGCGTCCGGACAGGGGGTGCCTTCAATCAGCCCCAGCATTTT
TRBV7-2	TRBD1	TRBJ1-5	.	CASSSNRGDQPQHF	TGTGCCAGCAGCTCCAACAGGGGAGACCAGCCCCAGCATTTT
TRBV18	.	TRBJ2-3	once	CASSARSDTQYF	TGTGCCAGCTCAGCTAGGTCCGATACGCAGTATTTT
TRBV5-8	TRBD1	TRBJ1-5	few	CASSWTGANQPQHF	TGTGCCAGCAGCTGGACAGGGGCAAATCAGCCCCAGCATTTT
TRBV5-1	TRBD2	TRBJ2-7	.	CASSPAGLAIYEQYF	TGCGCCAGCAGCCCGGCGGGACTAGCGATCTACGAGCAGTACTTC
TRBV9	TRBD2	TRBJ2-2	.	CASSARTSGGNTGELFF	TGTGCCAGCAGCGCCCGGACTAGCGGGGGAAACACCGGGGAGCTGTTTTTT
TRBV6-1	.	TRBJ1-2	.	CANARGGFNYGYTF	TGTGCCAACGCTAGGGGGGGGTTTAACTATGGCTACACCTTC
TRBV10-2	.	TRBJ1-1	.	CASSVSSSGEAFF	TGCGCCAGCAGTGTTTCGAGTAGCGGTGAAGCTTTCTTT
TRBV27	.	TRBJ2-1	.	CASTEGLGEQFF	TGTGCCAGCACGGAGGGGTTGGGTGAGCAGTTCTTC
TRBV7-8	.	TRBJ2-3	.	CASSPTGSNTQYF	TGTGCCAGCAGCCCTACAGGGTCGAATACGCAGTATTTT
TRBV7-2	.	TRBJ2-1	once	CASSLVVRGPTYNEQFF	TGTGCCAGCAGCTTAGTCGTACGAGGGCCAACCTACAATGAGCAGTTCTTC
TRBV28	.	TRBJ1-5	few	CASSVSGTPRQPQHF	TGTGCCAGCAGTGTTTCCGGGACACCCCGGCAGCCCCAGCATTTT
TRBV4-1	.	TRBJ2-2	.	CASSPYQVYTGELFF	TGCGCCAGCAGCCCGTATCAGGTTTACACCGGGGAGCTGTTTTTT
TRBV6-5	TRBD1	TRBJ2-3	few	CASSPDRYTDTQYF	TGTGCCAGCAGCCCGGACAGGTACACAGATACGCAGTATTTT
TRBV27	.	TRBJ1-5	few	CASSLYPGSGQPQHF	TGTGCCAGCAGTTTATATCCGGGTTCTGGACAGCCCCAGCATTTT
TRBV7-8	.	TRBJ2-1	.	CASSRRQGRGNEQFF	TGTGCCAGCAGCCGCCGCCAGGGGAGGGGGAATGAGCAGTTCTTC
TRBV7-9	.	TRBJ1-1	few	CASSGRGGTEAFF	TGTGCCAGCAGCGGGAGGGGAGGGACTGAAGCTTTCTTT
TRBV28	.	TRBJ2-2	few	CASSPSPGTYTGELFF	TGTGCCAGCAGTCCCTCCCCCGGGACTTACACCGGGGAGCTGTTTTTT
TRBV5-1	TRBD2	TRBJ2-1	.	CASSWVIAGGSYNEQFF	TGCGCCAGCAGTTGGGTGATAGCGGGGGGCTCCTACAATGAGCAGTTCTTC
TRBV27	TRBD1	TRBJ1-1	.	CASSLTGTGGMEAFF	TGTGCCAGCAGCCTTACCGGGACAGGGGGCATGGAAGCTTTCTTT
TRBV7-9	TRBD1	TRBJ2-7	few	CASSSPTGVGYEQYF	TGTGCCAGCAGCTCGCCGACAGGGGTGGGGTACGAGCAGTACTTC
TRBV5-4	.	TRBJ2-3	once	CASSLGGVSTDTQYF	TGTGCCAGCAGCTTGGGCGGGGTGAGCACAGATACGCAGTATTTT
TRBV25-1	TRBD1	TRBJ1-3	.	CASSRAGGSGNTIYF	TGTGCCAGCAGTCGGGCAGGGGGGTCGGGAAACACCATATATTTT
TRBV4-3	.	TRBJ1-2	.	CASSPTRSNYGYTF	TGCGCCAGCAGCCCAACTCGGAGTAACTATGGCTACACCTTC
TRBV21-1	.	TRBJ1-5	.	CASSKGGGLPPQHF	TGTGCCAGCAGCAAAGGTGGCGGACTGCCGCCCCAGCATTTT
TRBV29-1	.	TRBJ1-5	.	CSVKGERGSNQPQHF	TGCAGCGTCAAGGGGGAAAGGGGTAGCAATCAGCCCCAGCATTTT
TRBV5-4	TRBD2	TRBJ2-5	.	CASSLGLAGTQETQYF	TGTGCCAGCAGCCTCGGACTAGCGGGGACCCAAGAGACCCAGTACTTC
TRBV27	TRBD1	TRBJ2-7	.	CASSLGPGGVEQYF	TGTGCCAGCAGTTTAGGCCCAGGGGGCGTCGAGCAGTACTTC
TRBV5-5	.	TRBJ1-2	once	CASSLGGTTISYGYTF	TGTGCCAGCAGCTTGGGAGGGACAACTATATCCTATGGCTACACCTTC
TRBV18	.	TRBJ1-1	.	CASSPMANTEAFF	TGTGCCAGCTCACCAATGGCGAACACTGAAGCTTTCTTT
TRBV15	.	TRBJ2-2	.	CATSRGAQFTGELFF	TGTGCCACCAGCAGAGGAGCACAGTTCACCGGGGAGCTGTTTTTT
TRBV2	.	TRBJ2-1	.	CASREDQYNEQFF	TGTGCCAGCAGGGAAGACCAGTACAATGAGCAGTTCTTC
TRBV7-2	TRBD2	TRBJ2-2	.	CASSPIGGGTTGELFF	TGTGCCAGCAGCCCCATTGGGGGGGGGACCACCGGGGAGCTGTTTTTT